The TCR beta chain under discussion was sequenced for a study of Ad26.COV2.S vaccination and SARS-CoV-2 variants. Points from the study as a whole: Possible underestimation of total T cell responses by the TCR breadth and depth analyses was noted. Placebo and vaccine recipients had non-spike TCR breadth that was similar. Substantial response breadth was reportedly seen for spike-specific CD8+ and CD4+ T cells after vaccination. Placebo recipients showed lower spike-specific TCR breadth than vaccinees.

CDR1 and CDR2 from the germline V gene are SGDLS and YYNGEE. The CDR3 has 15 residues. Trimming at V came to 2 bases and at J to 3 bases, leaving 4 bases not matched to a gene. This clone was counted between two and nine times. Its specificity is unknown. Clones were sequenced by immunoSEQ multiplex PCR, and TCRdb holds only the in-frame ones, with some missing. In the table there are roughly 100,000 clones, 80% of which are singletons. This rearrangement joins TRBV9 to TRBJ2-3; 9 nucleotides line up with TRBD1. The sequence derives from a human donor who had recovered from COVID-19. Specimen: peripheral blood, collected after recovery from COVID-19. The CDR3 nucleotides are TGTGCCAGCAGCGTCGCGGGACAGGGAACAGATACGCAGTATTTT. It is translated as CASSVAGQGTDTQYF.